Listed here is a single TCR beta chain. The data derive from a study of early T cells in non-severe SARS-CoV-2 infection. The overall study: Sequencing input comprised bulk RNA from unsorted whole blood; chain pairing was not available.

Germline V gene lookup returns CDR1 DFQATT and CDR2 SNEGSKA (reference sequence). The CDR3 is 14 amino acids. The V gene end was trimmed by 5 bases and the J gene end by 5 bases; junction bases not matched to a gene: 12. From the 5' RACE reads, TCRdb called clonotypes with MiXCR, one entry per CDR3 protein. The table lists tens of thousands of distinct CDR3 sequences, more than 7.5% of them singletons, with approximately 3.1% in the top ten. Sequencing was performed on whole blood. The chain combines TRBV20-1 with TRBJ2-7; 7 nucleotides match TRBD2. The origin of this receptor is an adult who was a healthcare worker with PCR-confirmed SARS-CoV-2 infection or an uninfected control (not recorded which). CDR3: CSAPGRGVEDEQYF. The CDR3 nucleotides read TGCAGTGCTCCAGGGAGGGGTGTAGAGGACGAGCAGTACTTC.